Following are 2 T cell receptor beta chains from one sample sequenced in a study of low-dose radiotherapy and immunotherapy resistance in tumors. Time point: after trial treatment. Treatment reported: LDRT plus nivolumab, ipilimumab, low-dose cyclophosphamide and aspirin (RACIN trial). With TRAV- and TRBV-specific primers, first-strand cDNA was made, covering the alpha and beta chains. Using a constant-region primer together with a V-primer adapter, TCRs were subjected to roughly 18 PCR cycles of amplification. TCRdb recomputed calls from the reads with MiXCR, one row per CDR3 protein. Among tens of thousands of distinct CDR3 sequences, 20% to 25% were seen once, and the ten largest hold around 13%. The source was PBMCs, collected after low-dose radiotherapy plus immunotherapy. These receptor sequences come from a female donor with ovarian cancer.

The chain is built from TRBV19 and TRBJ1-1, with unresolved D. The V gene lost 6 bases and the J gene lost 2 bases, with 13 bases spanning the gap. Germline V gene lookup returns CDR1 LNHDA and CDR2 SQIVND (reference sequence). This CDR3 is built from 14 residues. CDR3 coding DNA: TGTGCCAGTAGGGGGAGGGCGGAAAACACTGAAGCTTTCTTT. Protein sequence: CASRGRAENTEAFF.

This clonotype was recorded many times. The chain is built from TRBV6-2 or TRBV6-3 and TRBJ2-1, with TRBD2 matching 8 bases. The germline V gene has CDR1 MNHEY and CDR2 SVGEGT. V lost 4 bases and J lost 2; bases outside the gene matches: 7. The CDR3 length is 16 residues. For the CDR3, the DNA is TGTGCCAGCAGTTCCTCCGGGGGGGCTACCTACAATGAGCAGTTCTTC. Amino acid sequence: CASSSSGGATYNEQFF.